This record looks at one T cell receptor beta chain sequence and its context. Antigen unknown. The data stem from a study of cytomegalovirus exposure and HLA in healthy donors. Turning to the study itself: A previous analysis identified approximately 120 million unique TCR beta sequences derived from 180 million or so T cells. Study observations and caveats: Donors were assumed by presence/absence analyses to have roughly uniform sequencing depth. Three CMV-associated chains were confirmed in vitro to be specific for CMV antigens. Investigators reported 150 to 200 TCR beta chains as tied to cytomegalovirus.

Trimming at V came to 10 bases and at J to 3 bases, leaving 13 bases not matched to a gene. This CDR3 comprises 15 residues. Germline values: CDR1 MNHNS, CDR2 SASEGT. This PCR relied on a set of 60 Vbeta primers and 13 Jbeta primers. Profiled with immunoSEQ multiplex PCR; TCRdb holds only in-frame clones, not every one. The table shows about 64,000 clones, with approximately 80% occurring only once. The specimen sequenced was PBMCs. The chain combines TRBV6-1 with TRBJ1-1; 8 bases match TRBD1. The TCR sequence derives from a man between 18 and 29 years old in good health and CMV-seropositive. The DNA of the CDR3 is TGTGCCAACCTCCCGCAACCAGGGGGCTACACTGAAGCTTTCTTT. Protein product: CANLPQPGGYTEAFF.